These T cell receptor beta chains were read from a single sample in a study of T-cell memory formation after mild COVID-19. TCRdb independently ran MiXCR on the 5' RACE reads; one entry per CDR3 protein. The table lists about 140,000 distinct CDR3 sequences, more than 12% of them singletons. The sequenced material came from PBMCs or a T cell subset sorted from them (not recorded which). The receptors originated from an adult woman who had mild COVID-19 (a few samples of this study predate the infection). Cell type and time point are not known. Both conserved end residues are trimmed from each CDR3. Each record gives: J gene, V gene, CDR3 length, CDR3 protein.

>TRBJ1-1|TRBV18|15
ASSPLSPGQGWTEAF
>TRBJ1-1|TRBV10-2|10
ASSERLGVVF
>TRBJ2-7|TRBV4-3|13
ASSQEGSPRAEQY
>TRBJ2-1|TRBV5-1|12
ASRWSGVIDEQF
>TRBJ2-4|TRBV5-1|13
ASSLRDRVKNIQY
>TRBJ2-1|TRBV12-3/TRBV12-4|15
ASSPDRGRGRGNEQF
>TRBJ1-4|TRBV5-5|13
ASSLLTGPGGKLF
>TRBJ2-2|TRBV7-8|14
ASSLSGAGYTGELF
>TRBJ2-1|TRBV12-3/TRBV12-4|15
ASSPRTGGWGYNEQF
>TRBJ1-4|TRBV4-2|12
ASTQDTSDEKLF
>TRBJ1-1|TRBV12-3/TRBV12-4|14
ASSPITGKADTEAF
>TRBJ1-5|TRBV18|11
ASSPQEHQPQH
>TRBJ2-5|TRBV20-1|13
SARSAGGRQETQY
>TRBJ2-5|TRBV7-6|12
ASSLAQGWETQY
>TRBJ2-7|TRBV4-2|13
ASSGRRGPSYEQY
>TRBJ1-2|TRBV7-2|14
ASSLRRVRGQGRYT
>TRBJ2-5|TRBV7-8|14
ASSLGTSGRVETQY
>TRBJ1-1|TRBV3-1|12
ASSHYPEDTEAF
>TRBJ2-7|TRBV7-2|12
AGSLAGGSYEQY
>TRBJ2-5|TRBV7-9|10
ASSLKKETQY
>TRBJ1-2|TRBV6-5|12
ASRKPDRAGGYT
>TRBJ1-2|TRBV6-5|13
ASSYLPHGGDGYT
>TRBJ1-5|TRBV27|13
ASRPLGGSRQPQH
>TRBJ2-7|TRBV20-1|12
SARGGQGRYEQY
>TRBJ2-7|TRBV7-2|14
ASSLGVGTGPAEQY
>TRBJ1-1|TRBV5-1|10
ASSGTDTEAF
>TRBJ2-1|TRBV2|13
ASSSGESSYNEQF
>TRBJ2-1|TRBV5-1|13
ASSLLGDLGNEQF
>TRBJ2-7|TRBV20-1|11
SAGDGFTYEQY
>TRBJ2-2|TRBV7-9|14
ASSFRDGQNTGELF
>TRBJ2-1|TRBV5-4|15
ASSLRTSPLLYNEQF
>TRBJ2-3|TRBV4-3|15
ASSHSLRETYTDTQY
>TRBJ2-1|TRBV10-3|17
AISDKGLAALPAYNEQF
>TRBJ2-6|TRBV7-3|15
ASSLLAGGSGANVLT
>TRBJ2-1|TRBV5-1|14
ASSSGLPSSYNEQF
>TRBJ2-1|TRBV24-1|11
ATRREGQNEQF
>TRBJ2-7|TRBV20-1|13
SAREWGTSSHEQY
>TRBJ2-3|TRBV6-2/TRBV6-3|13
ASSVTGLAGDTQY
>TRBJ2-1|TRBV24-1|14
ATSDLGSGRNNEQF
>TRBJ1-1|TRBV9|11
ASSPGLVAEAF